The clone carrying this T cell receptor (beta chain) has a handful of counts. Its antigen is unknown. CDR1 MGHRA and CDR2 YSYEKL come from the germline V gene. J lost 0 bases, V lost 3 bases, and 5 bases had no gene match. This CDR3 comprises 16 residues. The entry originates in a study of T cells in localized non-small cell lung cancer. Study results and limitations: Uninvolved adjacent lung, not tumor, had the highest T cell clonality. Heterogeneity is still possible, as just one tumor region was sequenced. Median approximately 50 top-100 tumor clones were shared with paired adjacent lung. Higher blood T cell density tracked longer overall survival.

The assay was immunoSEQ multiplex PCR, and TCRdb's table has in-frame clones only and misses some. The sample includes about 52,000 clones, around 81% of them seen just once. The TCR comes from a woman aged 40 to 75 with stage II lung adenocarcinoma. The chain uses TRBV4-1 and TRBJ2-1; 7 nucleotides line up with TRBD2. The starting material was PBMCs, obtained before any cancer treatment. CDR3 nucleotides: TGCGCCAGCAGCCACCTGGGGGACTACTCCTACAATGAGCAGTTCTTC. Protein product: CASSHLGDYSYNEQFF.